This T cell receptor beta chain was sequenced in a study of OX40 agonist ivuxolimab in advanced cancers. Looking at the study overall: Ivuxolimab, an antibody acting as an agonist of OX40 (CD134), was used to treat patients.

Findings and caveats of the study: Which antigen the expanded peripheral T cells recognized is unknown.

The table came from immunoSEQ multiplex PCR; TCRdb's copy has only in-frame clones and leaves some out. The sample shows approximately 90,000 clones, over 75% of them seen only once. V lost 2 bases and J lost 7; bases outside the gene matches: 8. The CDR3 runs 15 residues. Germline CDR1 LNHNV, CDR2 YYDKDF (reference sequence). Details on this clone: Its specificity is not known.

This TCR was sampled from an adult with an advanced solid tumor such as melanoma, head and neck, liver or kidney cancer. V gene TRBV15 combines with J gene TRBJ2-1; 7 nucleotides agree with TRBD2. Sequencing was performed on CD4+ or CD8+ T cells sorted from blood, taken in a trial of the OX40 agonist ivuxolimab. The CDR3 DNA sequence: TGTGCCACCAGCAGAATTCGTTCTAGCGGAAATGAGCAGTTCTTC. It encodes CATSRIRSSGNEQFF.